This TCR beta chain originates from a study of cytomegalovirus exposure and HLA in healthy donors. The V gene end was trimmed by 6 bases and the J gene end by 0 bases; junction bases not matched to a gene: 12. Per the germline V gene, CDR1 is MNHEY and CDR2 is SMNVEV (reference sequence). This CDR3 is 17 amino acids long. With 60 Vbeta and 13 Jbeta primers, the PCR was carried out. The data were produced by immunoSEQ multiplex PCR, yet TCRdb's version contains in-frame clones alone and is incomplete. The sample includes about 140,000 clones, 73% of them seen just once. The origin of this receptor is a woman aged 40 to 50 in good health and CMV-seronegative. The sample was PBMCs. V is TRBV27 and J is TRBJ2-3, with TRBD1 identical over 7 bases. CDR3 region: CASRRDLTGLSTDTQYF. The CDR3 DNA sequence: TGTGCCAGCAGACGAGACTTGACAGGGCTAAGCACAGATACGCAGTATTTT.